This T cell receptor beta chain is drawn from a study of cytomegalovirus exposure and HLA in healthy donors. Study outcomes and limitations: The study flagged about 150 TCR beta chains as cytomegalovirus-associated. Most TCR sequences were rare, but some public TCRs occurred in many donors.

There are a few counts of this clone. Its target is unknown. The V gene's germline CDR1 is LGHNA and CDR2 YNFKEQ. The CDR3 loop spans 16 amino acids. The germline V and J ends were trimmed by 1 base and 4 bases, with 16 bases remaining between them. Use of 60 Vbeta and 13 Jbeta primers characterized the PCR. Repertoires were generated with immunoSEQ multiplex PCR, while TCRdb's copy carries only in-frame clones and drops some. The sample lists over 150,000 clones; almost 75% were seen once. Sequencing input: PBMCs. The origin of this receptor is a woman aged 25 to 39 in good health and CMV-seropositive. The genes are TRBV4-2 and TRBJ2-5; possible D gene TRBD2, 6 bases. This chain's CDR3 is CASSQGERAVRETQYF. The CDR3 region has the DNA TGTGCCAGCAGCCAAGGGGAGCGGGCTGTGAGAGAGACCCAGTACTTC.